These T cell receptor beta chains were read from a single sample in a study of cytomegalovirus exposure and HLA in healthy donors. Clones were sequenced by immunoSEQ multiplex PCR, and TCRdb holds only the in-frame ones, with some missing. The top ten hold about 12% of the sample, which has tens of thousands of clones, less than 90% seen once. Sequenced sample: PBMCs. These receptors were taken from a woman aged 18-29 years in good health and CMV-seropositive. Each CDR3 is given with its conserved first and last residue. A D gene is named only where the DNA matches it firmly.

CDR3aa	d_gene	v_gene	j_gene
CASSALRNPSQETQYF	.	TRBV11-2	TRBJ2-5
CASSGLARGGETQYF	TRBD2	TRBV7-9	TRBJ2-5
CASSEAQGEIYEQYF	TRBD1	TRBV9	TRBJ2-7
CASSQDRSTYEQYF	.	TRBV4-1	TRBJ2-7
CASSLDRGTEAFF	TRBD1	TRBV7-7	TRBJ1-1
CASSLEAGGFSGNTIYF	.	TRBV7-6	TRBJ1-3
CASSLTSGGGNEQFF	TRBD2	TRBV6-4	TRBJ2-1
CASSVREGLNEQFF	TRBD2	TRBV7-8	TRBJ2-1
CASGQGTDTQYF	.	TRBV28	TRBJ2-3
CASSPPAGPLHF	.	TRBV9	TRBJ1-6
CASSQPTGTDNTEAFF	TRBD1	TRBV4-2	TRBJ1-1
CARGKGKTEAFF	.	TRBV11-3	TRBJ1-1
CASSVGGGLTYEQYF	TRBD1	TRBV9	TRBJ2-7
CASSEANSGQEQYF	.	TRBV2	TRBJ2-7
CARSSGQTDQPQHF	.	TRBV5-3	TRBJ1-5
CASRNRQGATDTQYF	TRBD1	TRBV6-1	TRBJ2-3
CASSLTIGAQETQYF	.	TRBV28	TRBJ2-5
CAWSEQGYEQFF	TRBD1	TRBV30	TRBJ2-1
CASSFGTYTDTQYF	.	TRBV5-6	TRBJ2-3
CASSFQGPAATNEKLFF	.	TRBV7-2	TRBJ1-4
CASSVRRLRETQYF	.	TRBV5-6	TRBJ2-5
CASSYLGTGGYEQYF	TRBD1	TRBV6-6	TRBJ2-7
CASSIGGGADHYGYTF	.	TRBV5-6	TRBJ1-2
CASSPPQGFGTEAFF	.	TRBV7-8	TRBJ1-1
CASRGQGSYEQYF	TRBD1	TRBV27	TRBJ2-7
CASSLGLYSPLHF	.	TRBV27	TRBJ1-6
CASSLGLAGKAYEQYF	TRBD2	TRBV7-2	TRBJ2-7
CASSRTGAVTDTQYF	TRBD1	TRBV7-3	TRBJ2-3
CASSQDLEGATYNEQFF	TRBD1	TRBV4-2	TRBJ2-1
CASSLEQEAFF	.	TRBV28	TRBJ1-1
CASRIQGAGGYTF	TRBD1	TRBV28	TRBJ1-2
CASSLDVGGIDTQYF	TRBD2	TRBV11-2	TRBJ2-3
CASRQGGNSPLHF	TRBD1	TRBV27	TRBJ1-6
CASSYVPDYSETQYF	.	TRBV6-5	TRBJ2-5
CASSLYRDQPQHF	.	TRBV11-2	TRBJ1-5
CASGLASSADRGYGYTF	TRBD1	TRBV12-5	TRBJ1-2
CASSPGGSGANVLTF	.	TRBV5-4	TRBJ2-6
CASSPGGGNQPQHF	.	TRBV18	TRBJ1-5
CASSQPQGGNSPLHF	TRBD1	TRBV4-1	TRBJ1-6
CASSGAGGPDTQYF	TRBD2	TRBV5-1	TRBJ2-3
CASSRSGGVGADTQYF	.	TRBV14	TRBJ2-3
CANNPSGQGKHGNQPQHF	TRBD1	TRBV9	TRBJ1-5
CSVEQTNYGYTF	.	TRBV29-1	TRBJ1-2
CASSGAGQGFYEQYF	TRBD1	TRBV6-1	TRBJ2-7
CASSRTLSTIYF	.	TRBV5-4	TRBJ1-3
CASVGAGVNYGYTF	.	TRBV2	TRBJ1-2
CASSPPDQGGTEAFF	TRBD1	TRBV18	TRBJ1-1
CAWSEVGGTDTQYF	.	TRBV30	TRBJ2-3
CASSLVQGIDYGYTF	.	TRBV5-4	TRBJ1-2
CASRAGPGNSPLHF	.	TRBV6-4	TRBJ1-6
CASSPSREGSFNSHF	.	TRBV18	TRBJ1-5
CASSEDSPSGTF	.	TRBV5-1	TRBJ1-2